Included here is one T cell receptor beta chain sequence, with context. This sample is drawn from a study of cytomegalovirus exposure and HLA in healthy donors. The CDR3 contains 13 residues. Germline loops: CDR1 MNHNS, CDR2 SASEGT. Trimming left V 5 bases short and J 4 bases short, with 12 bases between. The method was immunoSEQ multiplex PCR; TCRdb's version includes in-frame clones alone and lacks a portion of them. The data hold 220,000 or so clones, with approximately 83% observed a single time. The TCR originated in a woman aged 30 to 39 in good health and CMV-seropositive. The J gene is TRBJ2-7, the V gene TRBV6-1; D perhaps matches TRBD1 (6 bases). The sequencing input was PBMCs. This CDR3 is CASSKGQLYEQYF. The DNA for the CDR3 is TGTGCCAGCAGTAAAGGACAGCTTTACGAGCAGTACTTC.